The source of this T cell receptor beta chain is a study of blood T cell repertoires in COVID-19. Background on the study: Some COVID-19 samples were acute and others convalescent; all came from the United States, Italy and Spain.

In the original workflow: Researchers report that nucleated cell counts were estimated from reference gene primer amplification. The method was immunoSEQ multiplex PCR; TCRdb's version includes in-frame clones alone and lacks a portion of them. V and J calls and clone size come straight from that table; D and trimming were deduced from the DNA. The sample records 250,000 or so clones, 70% to 90% being singletons. Those who participated ranged in age from about 18 to 89 years and resided in about two dozen US areas. Cohorts were determined from participant-reported clinical history. Material: PBMCs or T cells enriched from blood (not recorded which). The source is a woman in her 30s with acute COVID-19.

CDR3 sequence (DNA): TGTGCCAGCAGTGCGGACAGGGCTAGCAATCAGCCCCAGCATTTT. It is translated as CASSADRASNQPQHF. This sequence joins TRBV28 and TRBJ1-5; 8 positions match TRBD1. Germline loops: CDR1 MDHEN, CDR2 SYDVKM. The CDR3 runs to 15 residues. The J segment lost 0 bases and the V segment lost 5 bases, leaving 3 bases of the junction unmatched.